This T cell receptor (beta chain) was recovered during a study of blood T cell repertoires in COVID-19 (dated by TCRdb to 2018 to 2021). In terms of the full investigation: Collaborator samples came from the United States, Italy and Spain and covered acute and convalescent phases of COVID-19. Sample metadata almost always included a de-identified subject ID, COVID-19 status, age in years and sex. Samples were obtained from the ongoing ImmuneRACE study (first 160 participants) and from approximately 1,200 subjects provided by 6 global collaborators. Where available, HLA class I and class II types were obtained from metadata supplied by the sample provider rather than from assay-based typing. A freely available public database, intended as a resource for researchers studying the immune response to SARS-CoV-2, is where the repertoires were released. Deeply sampled blood TCRbeta repertoires from subjects exposed to, actively infected with, or recovered from COVID-19 were included in the dataset. The prospective study material was composed of cDNA or gDNA derived from T cells, B-cell-depleted T cells, or PBMCs. General conclusions and limits of the study: The amount of clinical and demographic metadata varied by source and participant and was provided uncurated.

TCRbeta CDR3 regions were amplified from genomic DNA using the immunoSEQ Assay, a bias-controlled multiplex PCR. On the study's bioinformatics: Within the assay, amplification of reference gene primers was used to estimate how many nucleated cells each sample contained. To quantify the absolute abundance of each unique TCRbeta CDR3 rearrangement, sequence reads were collapsed and filtered. For each sample, productive Simpson clonality was calculated by taking the square root of Simpson's diversity index across productive rearrangements. Not all clones reach the TCRdb copy of this immuneACCESS table, which keeps in-frame sequences only. Checked studies attribute under half of the gap to unresolved V genes and leave the rest unexplained. D and trimming come from the DNA, and the V and J calls and clone size come from that table. Counted in this sample were under 250,000 clones; roughly 75% of them appeared once. The ten top clones hold around 5.1% of the sample.

The CDR3, from cysteine to phenylalanine, totals 18 residues. Of the read, only the CDR3 DNA is kept; its 54 bases are in frame from base 1. The germline V gene gives CDR1 as MNHNS and CDR2 as SASEGT. A distance of 18 bases separates the germline ends of V and J, which lose 1 base and 1 base respectively. Whole blood was collected in K2EDTA tubes by collaborating institutions according to the institutions' own protocols. Collaborator samples were shipped for TCRbeta analysis as frozen whole blood, isolated PBMCs, or DNA extracted from either sample type. On this clone: Its antigen remains unidentified. Per-base quality was not reported, and no clone a single base away is much larger than it.

The sequence was collected from a woman in her seventies with acute or convalescent COVID-19. This receptor chain uses TRBV6-1 and TRBJ2-3; there is no confident call for the D gene. The sample consisted of peripheral blood. The DNA sequence is as follows: TGTGCCAGCAGTGAAGTGCGTGGGTCAGCGAAGGGCACAGATACGCAGTATTTT. The translation is CASSEVRGSAKGTDTQYF.